The T cell receptor beta chain described here comes from a study of T cell repertoires in cytomegalovirus infection. On the study more broadly: Public TCR beta signatures indicated both CMV infection and matching HLA type. Points from the study as a whole: Across the ex vivo response, the dominant clonotypes were HLA-C-restricted CMV-specific TCR beta clonotypes.

One entry per CDR3 protein results from TCRdb running MiXCR on the reads. The sample contains more than 500,000 distinct CDR3 sequences, more than 15% of which appear only once. This clonotype was seen ten or more times. Its cognate antigen is unknown. CDR1 is SEHNR and CDR2 is FQNEAQ in the germline V gene (reference sequence). The CDR3 is 14 residues long. Trimming took 0 bases from V and 0 from J, leaving 5 bases between them. The sequence was obtained from a human donor in good health (CMV status not recorded). Some clones in this sample may be carry-over from other donors' samples. The specimen was CD8+ T cells from PBMCs. The chain uses TRBV7-9 and TRBJ1-1; D not resolved. Here the CDR3 DNA reads TGTGCCAGCAGCTTAGCTTCGGTGAACACTGAAGCTTTCTTT. The encoded protein is CASSLASVNTEAFF.